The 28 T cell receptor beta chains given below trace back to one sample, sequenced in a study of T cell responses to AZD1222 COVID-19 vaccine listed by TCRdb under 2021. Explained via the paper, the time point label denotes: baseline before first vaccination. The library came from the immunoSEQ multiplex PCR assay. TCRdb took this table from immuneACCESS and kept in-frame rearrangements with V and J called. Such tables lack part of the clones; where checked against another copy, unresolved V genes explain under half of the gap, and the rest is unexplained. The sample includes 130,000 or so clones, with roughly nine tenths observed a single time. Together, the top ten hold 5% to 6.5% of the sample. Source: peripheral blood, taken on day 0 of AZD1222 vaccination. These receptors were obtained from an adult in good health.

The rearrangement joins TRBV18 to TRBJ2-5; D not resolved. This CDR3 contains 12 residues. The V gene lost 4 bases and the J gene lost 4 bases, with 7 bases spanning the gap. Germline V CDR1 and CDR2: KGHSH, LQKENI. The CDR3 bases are TGTGCCAGCTCACTTGTGAGAGAGACCCAGTACTTC. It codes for CASSLVRETQYF. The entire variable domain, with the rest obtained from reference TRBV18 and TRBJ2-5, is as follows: NAGVMQNPRHLVRRRGQEARLRCSPMKGHSHVYWYRQLPEEGLKFMVYLQKENIIDESGMPKERFSAEFPKEGPSILRIQQVVRGDSAAYFCASSLVRETQYFGPGTRLLVL.

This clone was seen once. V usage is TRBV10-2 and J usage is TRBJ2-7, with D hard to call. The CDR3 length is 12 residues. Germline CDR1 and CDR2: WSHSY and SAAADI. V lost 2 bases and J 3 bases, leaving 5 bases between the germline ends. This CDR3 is CASSENRYEQYF. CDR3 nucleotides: TGCGCCAGCAGTGAGAACCGCTACGAGCAGTACTTC.

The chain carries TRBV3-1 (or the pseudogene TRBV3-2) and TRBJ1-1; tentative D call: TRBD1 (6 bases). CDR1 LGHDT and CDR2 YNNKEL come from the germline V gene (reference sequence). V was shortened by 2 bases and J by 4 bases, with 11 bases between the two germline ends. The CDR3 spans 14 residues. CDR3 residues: CASSQHQGITEAFF. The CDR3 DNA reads TGTGCCAGCAGCCAACACCAGGGGATCACTGAAGCTTTCTTT.

CDR3 DNA sequence: TGTGCCAGCATGAAGAACACTGAAGCTTTCTTT. Its protein product is CASMKNTEAFF. J is TRBJ1-1 and V is TRBV2, with unresolved D. In germline, CDR1 is SNHLY, CDR2 FYNNEI. The germline V and J ends were trimmed by 7 bases and 1 base, with 4 bases remaining between them. This CDR3 spans 11 amino acids.

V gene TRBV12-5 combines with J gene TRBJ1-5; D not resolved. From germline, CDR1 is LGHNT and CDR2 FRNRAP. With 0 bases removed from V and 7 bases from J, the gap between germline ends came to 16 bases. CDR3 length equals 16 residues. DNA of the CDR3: TGTGCTAGTGGTTTGGTACTCAAACCTGGCGGGCAGCCCCAGCATTTT. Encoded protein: CASGLVLKPGGQPQHF.

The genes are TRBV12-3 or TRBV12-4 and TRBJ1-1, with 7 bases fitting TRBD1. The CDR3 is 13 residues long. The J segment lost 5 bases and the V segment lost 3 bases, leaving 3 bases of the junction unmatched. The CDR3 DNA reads TGTGCCAGCAGTTTCGACAGGGCTACTGAAGCTTTCTTT. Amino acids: CASSFDRATEAFF.

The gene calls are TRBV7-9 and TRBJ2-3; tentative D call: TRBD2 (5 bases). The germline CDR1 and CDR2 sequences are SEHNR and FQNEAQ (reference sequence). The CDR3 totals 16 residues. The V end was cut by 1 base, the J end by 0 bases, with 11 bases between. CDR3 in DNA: TGTGCCAGCAGCTTAGGAGGGTCAACTAGCACAGATACGCAGTATTTT. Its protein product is CASSLGGSTSTDTQYF. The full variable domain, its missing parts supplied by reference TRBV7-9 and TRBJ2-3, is DTGVSQNPRHKITKRGQNVTFRCDPISEHNRLYWYRQTLGQGPEFLTYFQNEAQLEKSRLLSDRFSAERPKGSFSTLEIQRTEQGDSAMYLCASSLGGSTSTDTQYFGPGTRLTVL.

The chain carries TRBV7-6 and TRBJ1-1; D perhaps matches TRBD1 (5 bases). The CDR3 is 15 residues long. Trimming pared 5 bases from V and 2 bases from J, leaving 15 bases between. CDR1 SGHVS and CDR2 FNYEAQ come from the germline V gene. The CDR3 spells CASSGAVGSNTEAFF. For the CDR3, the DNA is TGTGCCAGCAGCGGGGCGGTGGGGAGTAACACTGAAGCTTTCTTT.

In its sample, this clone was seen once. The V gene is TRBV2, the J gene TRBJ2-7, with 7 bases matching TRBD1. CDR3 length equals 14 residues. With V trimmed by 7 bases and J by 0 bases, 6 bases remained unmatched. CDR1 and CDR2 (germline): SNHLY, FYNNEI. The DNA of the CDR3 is TGTGCCAGCATGAAACAGGGGAGCTCCTACGAGCAGTACTTC. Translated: CASMKQGSSYEQYF.

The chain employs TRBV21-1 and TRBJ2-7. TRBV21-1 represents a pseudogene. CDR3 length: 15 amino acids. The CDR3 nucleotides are TGTGCCAGCATTGGATCCCGGTCCCGCTCCTACGAGCAGTACTTC. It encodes CASIGSRSRSYEQYF.

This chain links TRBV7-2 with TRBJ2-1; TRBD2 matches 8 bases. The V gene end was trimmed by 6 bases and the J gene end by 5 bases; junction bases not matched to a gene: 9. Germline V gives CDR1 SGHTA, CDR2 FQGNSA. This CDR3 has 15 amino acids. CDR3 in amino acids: CASSPTGTSNNEQFF. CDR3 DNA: TGTGCCAGCAGTCCGACCGGGACTAGTAACAATGAGCAGTTCTTC.

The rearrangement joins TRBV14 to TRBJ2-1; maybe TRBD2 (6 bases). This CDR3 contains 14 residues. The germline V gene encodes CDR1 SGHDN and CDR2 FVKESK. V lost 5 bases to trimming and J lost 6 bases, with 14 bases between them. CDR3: CASSAAGLGNEQFF. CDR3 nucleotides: TGTGCCAGCAGCGCGGCGGGGCTGGGCAATGAGCAGTTCTTC.

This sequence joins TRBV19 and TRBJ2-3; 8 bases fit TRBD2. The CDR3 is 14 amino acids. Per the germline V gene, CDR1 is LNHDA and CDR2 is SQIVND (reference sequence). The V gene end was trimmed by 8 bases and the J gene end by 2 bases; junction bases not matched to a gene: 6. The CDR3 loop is CASGSGGLTDTQYF. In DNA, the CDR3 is TGTGCCAGTGGAAGCGGGGGCCTCACAGATACGCAGTATTTT.

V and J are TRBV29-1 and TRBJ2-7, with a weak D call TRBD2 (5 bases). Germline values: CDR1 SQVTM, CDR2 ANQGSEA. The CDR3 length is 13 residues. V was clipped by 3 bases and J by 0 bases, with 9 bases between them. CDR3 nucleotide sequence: TGCAGCGTTGAGGTAGAGGGCTCCTACGAGCAGTACTTC. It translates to CSVEVEGSYEQYF.

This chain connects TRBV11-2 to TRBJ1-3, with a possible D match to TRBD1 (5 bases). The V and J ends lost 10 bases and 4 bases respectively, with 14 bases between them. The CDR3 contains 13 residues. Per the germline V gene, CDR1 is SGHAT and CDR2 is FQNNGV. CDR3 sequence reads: CATSPDRGNTIYF. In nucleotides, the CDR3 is TGTGCCACCTCACCCGACAGAGGAAACACCATATATTTT.

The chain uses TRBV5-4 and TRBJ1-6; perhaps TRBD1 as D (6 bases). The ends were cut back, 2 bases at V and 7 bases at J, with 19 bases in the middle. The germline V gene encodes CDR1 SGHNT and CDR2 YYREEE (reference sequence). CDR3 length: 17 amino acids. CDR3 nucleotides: TGTGCCAGCAGCTTAGGGTCGGGGGGGCGGAACAATTCACCCCTCCACTTT. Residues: CASSLGSGGRNNSPLHF. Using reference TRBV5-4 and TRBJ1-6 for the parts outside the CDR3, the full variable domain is ETGVTQSPTHLIKTRGQQVTLRCSSQSGHNTVSWYQQALGQGPQFIFQYYREEENGRGNFPPRFSGLQFPNYSSELNVNALELDDSALYLCASSLGSGGRNNSPLHFGNGTRLTVT.

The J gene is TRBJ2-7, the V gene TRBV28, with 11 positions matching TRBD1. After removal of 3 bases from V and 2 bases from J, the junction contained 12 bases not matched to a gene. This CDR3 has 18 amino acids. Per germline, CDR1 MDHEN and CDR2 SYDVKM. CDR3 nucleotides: TGTGCCAGCAGTTTCCCAGGAATAGGACAGGGGGCCACCTACGAGCAGTACTTC. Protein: CASSFPGIGQGATYEQYF.

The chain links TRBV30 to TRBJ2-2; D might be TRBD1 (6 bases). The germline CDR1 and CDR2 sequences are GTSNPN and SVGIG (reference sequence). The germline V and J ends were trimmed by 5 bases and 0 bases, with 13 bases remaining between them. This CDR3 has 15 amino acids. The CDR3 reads CAWGQPPSNTGELFF. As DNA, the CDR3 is TGTGCCTGGGGACAGCCTCCCTCGAACACCGGGGAGCTGTTTTTT. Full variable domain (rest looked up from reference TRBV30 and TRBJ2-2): SQTIHQWPATLVQPVGSPLSLECTVEGTSNPNLYWYRQAAGRGLQLLFYSVGIGQISSEVPQNLSASRPQDRQFILSSKKLLLSDSGFYLCAWGQPPSNTGELFFGEGSRLTVL.

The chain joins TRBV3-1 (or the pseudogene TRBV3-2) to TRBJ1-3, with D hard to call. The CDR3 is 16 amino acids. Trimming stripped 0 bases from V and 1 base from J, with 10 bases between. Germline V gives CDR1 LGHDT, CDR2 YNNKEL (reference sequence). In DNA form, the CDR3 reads TGTGCCAGCAGCCAAGATACCCCGGGTTCTGGAAACACCATATATTTT. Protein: CASSQDTPGSGNTIYF.

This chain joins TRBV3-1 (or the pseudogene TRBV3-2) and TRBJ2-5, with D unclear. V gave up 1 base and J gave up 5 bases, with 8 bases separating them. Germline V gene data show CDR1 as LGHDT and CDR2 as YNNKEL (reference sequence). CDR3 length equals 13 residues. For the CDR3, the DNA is TGTGCCAGCAGCCAAGGGGTTCCGGAGACCCAGTACTTC. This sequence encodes CASSQGVPETQYF.

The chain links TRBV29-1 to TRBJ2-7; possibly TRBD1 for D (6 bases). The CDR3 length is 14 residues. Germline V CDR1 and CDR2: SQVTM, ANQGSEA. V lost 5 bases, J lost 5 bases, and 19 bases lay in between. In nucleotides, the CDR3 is TGCAGCGTTCTAGGGGGACCATTTTGGGACGAGCAGTACTTC. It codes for CSVLGGPFWDEQYF.

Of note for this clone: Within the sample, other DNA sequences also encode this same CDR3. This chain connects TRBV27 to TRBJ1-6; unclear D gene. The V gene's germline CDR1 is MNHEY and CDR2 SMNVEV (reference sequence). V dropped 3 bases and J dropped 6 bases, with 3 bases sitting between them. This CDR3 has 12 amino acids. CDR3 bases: TGTGCCAGCAGTTTTGCTAATTCACCCCTCCACTTT. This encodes CASSFANSPLHF.

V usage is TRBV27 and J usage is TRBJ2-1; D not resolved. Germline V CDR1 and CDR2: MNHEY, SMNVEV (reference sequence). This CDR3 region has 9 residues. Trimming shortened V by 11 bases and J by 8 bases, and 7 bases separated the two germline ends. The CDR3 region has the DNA TGTGCCCAAAGGGATGAGCAGTTCTTC. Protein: CAQRDEQFF.

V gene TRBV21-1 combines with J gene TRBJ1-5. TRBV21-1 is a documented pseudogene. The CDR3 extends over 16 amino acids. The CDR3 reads CASSKLGQYSNQPQHF. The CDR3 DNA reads TGTGCCAGCAGCAAATTAGGGCAGTATAGCAATCAGCCCCAGCATTTT.

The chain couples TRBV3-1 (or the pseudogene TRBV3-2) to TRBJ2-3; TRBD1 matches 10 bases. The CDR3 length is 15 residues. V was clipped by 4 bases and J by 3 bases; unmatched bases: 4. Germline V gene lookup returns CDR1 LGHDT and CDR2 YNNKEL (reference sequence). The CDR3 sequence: CASSRQGADTDTQYF. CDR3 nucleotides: TGTGCCAGCAGCCGACAGGGGGCGGATACAGATACGCAGTATTTT.

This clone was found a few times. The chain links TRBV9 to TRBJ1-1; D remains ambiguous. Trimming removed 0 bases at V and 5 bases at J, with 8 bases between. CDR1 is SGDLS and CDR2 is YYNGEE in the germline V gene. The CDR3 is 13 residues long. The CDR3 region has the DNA TGTGCCAGCAGCGTAGGTGAGGTGACTGAAGCTTTCTTT. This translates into CASSVGEVTEAFF.

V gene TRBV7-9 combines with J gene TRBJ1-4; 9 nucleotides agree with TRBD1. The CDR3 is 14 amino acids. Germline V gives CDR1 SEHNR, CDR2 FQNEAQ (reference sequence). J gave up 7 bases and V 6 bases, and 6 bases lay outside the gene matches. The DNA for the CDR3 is TGTGCCAGCAGTCCAGACAGGGGGTCTGAAAAACTGTTTTTT. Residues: CASSPDRGSEKLFF. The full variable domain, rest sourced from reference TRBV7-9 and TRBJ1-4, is DTGVSQNPRHKITKRGQNVTFRCDPISEHNRLYWYRQTLGQGPEFLTYFQNEAQLEKSRLLSDRFSAERPKGSFSTLEIQRTEQGDSAMYLCASSPDRGSEKLFFGSGTQLSVL.

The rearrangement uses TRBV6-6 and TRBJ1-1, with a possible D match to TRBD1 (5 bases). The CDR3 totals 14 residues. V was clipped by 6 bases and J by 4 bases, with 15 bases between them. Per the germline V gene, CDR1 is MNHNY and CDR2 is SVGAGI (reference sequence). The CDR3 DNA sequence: TGTGCCAGCAGCCAGAAACGTGGGGGCACTGAAGCTTTCTTT. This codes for CASSQKRGGTEAFF.